This T cell receptor (beta chain) originates from a study of cytomegalovirus exposure and HLA in healthy donors. Study conclusions and caveats: Later work found that TCR association rates differed between HLA loci; DRB1 had the most and HLA-C the fewest. Productive rates of about 87% or about 30% were seen for most TCR beta V segments in an earlier analysis.

The PCR had 60 Vbeta and 13 Jbeta primers. Some clones are missing from TCRdb's copy, which holds only in-frame ones; the method was immunoSEQ multiplex PCR. The table records some 150,000 clones, approximately 78% of them present only once. In regard to this clone: What it recognizes is unknown.

V was pared by 5 bases and J by 7 bases, with 11 bases between. The CDR3 covers 13 residues. CDR1 and CDR2 (germline): SGHVS, FQNEAQ. Despite likely unrecorded immune exposures, the donors were nominally healthy at the time of sampling. This TCR derives from a man aged 18 to 29 in good health and CMV-seropositive. The chain links TRBV7-8 to TRBJ1-4; maybe TRBD1 (5 bases). Sample: PBMCs. The CDR3 spells CASSLGPSEKLFF. The DNA of the CDR3 is TGTGCCAGCAGCCTGGGGCCTTCTGAAAAACTGTTTTTT.